These T cell receptor beta chains were read from a single sample in a study of cytomegalovirus exposure and HLA in healthy donors. Here immunoSEQ multiplex PCR was the method, and the copy in TCRdb shows in-frame clones only, minus some. Among about 76,000 clones listed, 65% to 75% were seen once. Input material: PBMCs. The receptor source for this set is a woman in her forties in good health and CMV-seropositive. CDR3s include the opening cysteine and the closing phenylalanine or tryptophan. Fields, in order: clone size, D gene, J gene, V gene, CDR3 protein, CDR3 DNA. D genes are given only for firm matches. Only part of the rows carry a size: once, few, many, or a class if the clone is expanded.

once TRBD2 TRBJ2-2 TRBV10-2 CASSATSGMTGELFF TGCGCCAGCAGCGCGACTAGCGGGATGACCGGGGAGCTGTTTTTT
few . TRBJ1-2 TRBV6-5 CASSTSGGFIYGYTF TGTGCCAGCAGCACGAGTGGGGGGTTTATCTATGGCTACACCTTC
. TRBD1 TRBJ2-7 TRBV2 CASSTAGTGSYEQYF TGTGCCAGCAGTACCGCCGGGACAGGCTCCTACGAGCAGTACTTC
. . TRBJ2-6 TRBV7-2 CASSNTARTGANVLTF TGTGCCAGCAGCAACACCGCGAGGACTGGGGCCAACGTCCTGACTTTC
few . TRBJ1-1 TRBV28 CASSLLLGNMNTEAFF TGTGCCAGCAGTTTGTTATTGGGCAACATGAACACTGAAGCTTTCTTT
once . TRBJ1-6 TRBV6-6 CASNQLDSPLHF TGTGCCAGCAACCAACTAGATTCACCCCTCCACTTT
. . TRBJ2-7 TRBV7-2 CASSPRPTVRPSYEQYF TGTGCCAGCAGCCCCAGACCCACAGTCCGTCCCTCCTACGAGCAGTACTTC
. . TRBJ2-1 TRBV18 CASSPNGNNEQFF TGTGCCAGCTCACCAAACGGTAACAATGAGCAGTTCTTC
. TRBD2 TRBJ2-7 TRBV5-1 CASSLAGESGGLSYEQYF TGCGCCAGCAGCTTGGCCGGAGAGAGCGGGGGCCTGTCCTACGAGCAGTACTTC
. . TRBJ1-1 TRBV30 CAWSVGFGPRELAFF TGTGCCTGGAGTGTAGGTTTCGGTCCCAGGGAATTAGCTTTCTTT
. . TRBJ1-2 TRBV15 CATSRDPRVGNYGYTF TGTGCCACCAGCAGAGATCCCAGGGTTGGTAACTATGGCTACACCTTC
. . TRBJ2-2 TRBV28 CASSLRGNWAGELFF TGTGCCAGCAGTTTACGGGGGAACTGGGCCGGGGAGCTGTTTTTT
. TRBD1 TRBJ2-7 TRBV5-1 CASSQDRGTYEQYF TGCGCCAGCAGCCAGGACAGGGGCACCTACGAGCAGTACTTC
. . TRBJ1-1 TRBV19 CASTEGGSGNTEAFF TGTGCCAGTACCGAGGGGGGGAGTGGGAACACTGAAGCTTTCTTT
. . TRBJ2-5 TRBV7-2 CASSFEDVQETQYF TGTGCCAGCAGCTTCGAGGATGTCCAAGAGACCCAGTACTTC
. TRBD1 TRBJ1-5 TRBV28 CASSPDRAQPQHF TGTGCCAGCAGCCCGGACAGGGCTCAGCCCCAGCATTTT
. . TRBJ2-3 TRBV10-2 CASSASGTPPDTQYF TGCGCCAGCAGTGCATCTGGGACTCCCCCAGATACGCAGTATTTT
few . TRBJ1-4 TRBV19 CASSWGRGEKLFF TGTGCCAGTAGTTGGGGGCGAGGTGAAAAACTGTTTTTT
. . TRBJ1-5 TRBV7-9 CASSRGGPEHPQHF TGTGCCAGCAGCCGGGGGGGGCCGGAACACCCCCAGCATTTT
once TRBD2 TRBJ2-3 TRBV29-1 CSVEDTAGGEDTQYF TGCAGCGTTGAAGATACAGCGGGAGGCGAAGATACGCAGTATTTT
once TRBD2 TRBJ2-3 TRBV4-1 CASSQDRLAADTQYF TGCGCCAGCAGCCAAGATAGGCTAGCGGCAGATACGCAGTATTTT
. TRBD2 TRBJ2-7 TRBV4-1 CASKVGTSDSYEQYF TGCGCCAGCAAGGTCGGGACTAGCGACTCCTACGAGCAGTACTTC
. . TRBJ2-3 TRBV9 CASSAYRDSTDTQYF TGTGCCAGCAGCGCCTACAGGGACAGCACAGATACGCAGTATTTT
once . TRBJ2-7 TRBV27 CASRTGTYEQYF TGTGCCAGCAGAACAGGTACCTACGAGCAGTACTTC